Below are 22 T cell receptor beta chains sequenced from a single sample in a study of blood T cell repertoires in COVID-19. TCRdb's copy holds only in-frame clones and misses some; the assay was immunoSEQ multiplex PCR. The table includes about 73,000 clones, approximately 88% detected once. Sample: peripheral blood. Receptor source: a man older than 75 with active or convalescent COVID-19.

The CDR3 reads CASSSSGIPNEKLFF. The CDR3 nucleotides read TGTGCCAGCAGCTCCTCAGGGATACCTAATGAAAAACTGTTTTTT. The gene calls are TRBV6-2 or TRBV6-3 and TRBJ1-4, with D perhaps TRBD1 (5 bases). This CDR3 spans 15 amino acids. The germline gives CDR1 MNHEY, CDR2 SVGEGT. The V end lost 6 bases, the J end lost 3 bases, and 14 bases lay between the germline ends.

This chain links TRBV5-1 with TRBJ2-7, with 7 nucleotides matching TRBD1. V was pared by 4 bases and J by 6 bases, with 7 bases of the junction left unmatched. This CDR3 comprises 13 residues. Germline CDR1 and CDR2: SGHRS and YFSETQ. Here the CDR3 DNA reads TGCGCCAGCAGCATGACAGGGACCGGCGAGCAGTACTTC. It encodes CASSMTGTGEQYF.

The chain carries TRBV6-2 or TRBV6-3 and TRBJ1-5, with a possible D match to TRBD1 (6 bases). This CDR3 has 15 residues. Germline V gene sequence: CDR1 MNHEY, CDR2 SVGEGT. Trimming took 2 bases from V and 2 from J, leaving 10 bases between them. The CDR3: CASSYVAGGNQPQHF. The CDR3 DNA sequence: TGTGCCAGCAGTTACGTGGCAGGGGGCAATCAGCCCCAGCATTTT.

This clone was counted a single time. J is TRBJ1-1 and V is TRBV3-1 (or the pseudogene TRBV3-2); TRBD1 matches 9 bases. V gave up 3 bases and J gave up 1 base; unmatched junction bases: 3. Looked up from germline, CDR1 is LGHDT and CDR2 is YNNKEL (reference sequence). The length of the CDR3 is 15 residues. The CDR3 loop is CASSHGDRENTEAFF. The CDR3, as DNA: TGTGCCAGCAGCCATGGGGACAGGGAGAACACTGAAGCTTTCTTT.

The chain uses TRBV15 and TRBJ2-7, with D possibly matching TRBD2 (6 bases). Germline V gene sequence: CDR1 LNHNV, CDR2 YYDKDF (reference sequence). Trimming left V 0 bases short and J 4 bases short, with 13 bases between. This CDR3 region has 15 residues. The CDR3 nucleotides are TGTGCCACCAGCAGAGAAAAGGGACTGGCTTACGAGCAGTACTTC. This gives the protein CATSREKGLAYEQYF. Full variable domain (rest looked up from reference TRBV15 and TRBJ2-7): DAMVIQNPRYQVTQFGKPVTLSCSQTLNHNVMYWYQQKSSQAPKLLFHYYDKDFNNEADTPDNFQSRRPNTSFCFLDIRSPGLGDTAMYLCATSREKGLAYEQYFGPGTRLTVT.

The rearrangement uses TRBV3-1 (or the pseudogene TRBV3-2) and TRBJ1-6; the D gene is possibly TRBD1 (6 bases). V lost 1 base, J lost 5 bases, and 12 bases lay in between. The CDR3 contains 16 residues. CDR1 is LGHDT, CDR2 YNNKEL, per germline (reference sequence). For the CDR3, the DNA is TGTGCCAGCAGCCAAGCCCCGGGACACCATAATTCACCCCTCCACTTT. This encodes CASSQAPGHHNSPLHF.

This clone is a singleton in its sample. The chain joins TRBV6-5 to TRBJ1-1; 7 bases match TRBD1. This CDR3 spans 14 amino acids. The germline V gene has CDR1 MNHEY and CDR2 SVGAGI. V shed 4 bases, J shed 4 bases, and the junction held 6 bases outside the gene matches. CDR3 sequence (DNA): TGTGCCAGCAGTTCCCGACAGGGAGGCACTGAAGCTTTCTTT. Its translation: CASSSRQGGTEAFF.

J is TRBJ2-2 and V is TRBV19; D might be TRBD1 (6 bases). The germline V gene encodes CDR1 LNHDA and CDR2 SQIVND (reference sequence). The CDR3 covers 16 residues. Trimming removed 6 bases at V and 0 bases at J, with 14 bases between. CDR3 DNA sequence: TGTGCCAGTAGCCCCCGACAGGTCGCGAACACCGGGGAGCTGTTTTTT. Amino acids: CASSPRQVANTGELFF.

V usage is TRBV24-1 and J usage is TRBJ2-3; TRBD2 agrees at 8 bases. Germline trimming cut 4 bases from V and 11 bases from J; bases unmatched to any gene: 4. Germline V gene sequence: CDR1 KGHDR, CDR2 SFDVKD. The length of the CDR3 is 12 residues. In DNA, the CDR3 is TGTGCCACCAGTGACCCGACTAGCGAGCAGTATTTT. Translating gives CATSDPTSEQYF.

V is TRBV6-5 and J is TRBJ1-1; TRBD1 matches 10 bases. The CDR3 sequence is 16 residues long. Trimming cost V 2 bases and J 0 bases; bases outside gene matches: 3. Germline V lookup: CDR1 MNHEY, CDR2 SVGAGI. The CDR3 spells CASSYRQGALNTEAFF. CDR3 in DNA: TGTGCCAGCAGTTACAGACAGGGGGCTTTGAACACTGAAGCTTTCTTT.

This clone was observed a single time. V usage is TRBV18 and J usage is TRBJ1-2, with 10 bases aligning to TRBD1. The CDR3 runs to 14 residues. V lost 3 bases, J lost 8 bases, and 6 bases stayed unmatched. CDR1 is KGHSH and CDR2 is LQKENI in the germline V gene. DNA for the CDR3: TGTGCCAGCTCACCGCCCGGGACAGGGGTGGGCTACACCTTC. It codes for CASSPPGTGVGYTF.

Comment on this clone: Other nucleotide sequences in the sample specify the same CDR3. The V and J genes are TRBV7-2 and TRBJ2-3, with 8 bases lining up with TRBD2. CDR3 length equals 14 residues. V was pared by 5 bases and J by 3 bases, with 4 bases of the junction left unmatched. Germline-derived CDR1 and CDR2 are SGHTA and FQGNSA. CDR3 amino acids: CASSPGLATDTQYF. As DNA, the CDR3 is TGTGCCAGCAGCCCCGGACTAGCTACAGATACGCAGTATTTT.

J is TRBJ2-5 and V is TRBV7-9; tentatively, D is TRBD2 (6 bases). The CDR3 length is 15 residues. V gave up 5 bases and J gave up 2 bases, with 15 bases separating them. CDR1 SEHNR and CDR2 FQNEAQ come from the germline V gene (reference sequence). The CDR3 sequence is CASSRRWRAQETQYF. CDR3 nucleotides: TGTGCCAGCAGCCGCCGGTGGAGGGCTCAAGAGACCCAGTACTTC.

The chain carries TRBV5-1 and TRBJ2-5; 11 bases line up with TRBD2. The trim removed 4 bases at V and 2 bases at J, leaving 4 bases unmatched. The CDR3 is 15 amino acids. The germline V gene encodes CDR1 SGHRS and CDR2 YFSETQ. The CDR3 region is CASSPTSGTQETQYF. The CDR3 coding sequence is TGCGCCAGCAGCCCGACTAGCGGGACTCAAGAGACCCAGTACTTC.

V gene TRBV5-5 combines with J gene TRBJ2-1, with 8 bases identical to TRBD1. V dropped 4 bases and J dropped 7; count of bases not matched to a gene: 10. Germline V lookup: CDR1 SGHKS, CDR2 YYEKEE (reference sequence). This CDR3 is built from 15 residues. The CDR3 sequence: CASSPDRGIWNEQFF. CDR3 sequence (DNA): TGTGCCAGCAGCCCAGACAGGGGAATATGGAATGAGCAGTTCTTC.

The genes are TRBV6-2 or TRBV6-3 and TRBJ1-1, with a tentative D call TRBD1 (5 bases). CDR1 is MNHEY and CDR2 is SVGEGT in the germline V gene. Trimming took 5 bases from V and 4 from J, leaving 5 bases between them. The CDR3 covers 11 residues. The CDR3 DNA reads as TGTGCCAGCAGTCAGGGCACTGAAGCTTTCTTT. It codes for CASSQGTEAFF.

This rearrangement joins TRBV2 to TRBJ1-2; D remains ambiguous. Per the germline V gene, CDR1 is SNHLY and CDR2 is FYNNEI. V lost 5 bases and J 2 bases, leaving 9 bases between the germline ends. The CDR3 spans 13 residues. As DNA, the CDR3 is TGTGCCAGCAGTCCTGAGTTAAACTATGGCTACACCTTC. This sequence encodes CASSPELNYGYTF.

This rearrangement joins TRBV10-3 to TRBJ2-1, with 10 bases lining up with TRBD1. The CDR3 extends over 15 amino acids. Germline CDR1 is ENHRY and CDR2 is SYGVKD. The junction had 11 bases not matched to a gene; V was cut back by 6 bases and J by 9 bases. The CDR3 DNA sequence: TGTGCCATCAGCTCTCGGGACAGGGGTTTAAGTGAGCAGTTCTTC. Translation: CAISSRDRGLSEQFF.

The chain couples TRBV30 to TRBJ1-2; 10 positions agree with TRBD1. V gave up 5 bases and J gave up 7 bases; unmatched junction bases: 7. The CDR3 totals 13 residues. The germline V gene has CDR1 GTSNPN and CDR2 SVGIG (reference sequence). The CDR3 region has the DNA TGTGCCTGGTTCGGGACAGGGGTAGGTGGCTACACCTTC. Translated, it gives CAWFGTGVGGYTF.

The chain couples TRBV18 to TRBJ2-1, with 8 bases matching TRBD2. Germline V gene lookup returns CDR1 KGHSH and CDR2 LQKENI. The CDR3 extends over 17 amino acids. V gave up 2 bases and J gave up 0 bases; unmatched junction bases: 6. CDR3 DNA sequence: TGTGCCAGCTCACCATACTACAGCGGGAGCTCCTACAATGAGCAGTTCTTC. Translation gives CASSPYYSGSSYNEQFF.

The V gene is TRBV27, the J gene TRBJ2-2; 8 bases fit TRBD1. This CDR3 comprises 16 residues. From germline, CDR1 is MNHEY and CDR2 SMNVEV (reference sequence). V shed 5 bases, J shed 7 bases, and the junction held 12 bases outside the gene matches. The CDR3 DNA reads TGTGCCAGCAGTAACCTTGGACAGGGACGGGGCGGGGAGCTGTTTTTT. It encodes CASSNLGQGRGGELFF.

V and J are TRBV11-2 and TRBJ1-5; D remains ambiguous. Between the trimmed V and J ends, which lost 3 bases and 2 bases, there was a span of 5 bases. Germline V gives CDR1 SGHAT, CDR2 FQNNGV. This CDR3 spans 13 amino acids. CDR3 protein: CASSFTRNQPQHF. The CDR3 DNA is TGTGCCAGCAGCTTTACACGCAATCAGCCCCAGCATTTT.